These T cell receptor beta chains were read from a single sample in a study of T cells in Graves' hyperthyroidism and ophthalmopathy. In TCRdb, the multiplex PCR reads were re-called with MiXCR into one record per CDR3 protein. Here the sample spans about 570,000 distinct CDR3 sequences, about 43% being singletons. The source material was peripheral blood or thyroid tissue (not recorded which). The source of these receptors is an adult woman with Graves' disease, either hyperthyroidism or ophthalmopathy (not recorded which). Both conserved end residues are part of each CDR3.

TRBV28	TRBJ1-2	CASSQQGADGYTF
TRBV20-1	TRBJ2-7	CSARVVSDFYEQYF
TRBV6-1	TRBJ2-6	CASSDRSSGANVLTF
TRBV28	TRBJ2-7	CASRSVLLGEQYF
TRBV20-1	TRBJ1-2	CSAPGTGGSQEGYTF
TRBV28	TRBJ2-7	CASSLPAGKNEQYF
TRBV4-1	TRBJ1-5	CASSQEDVAGREVNQPQHF
TRBV7-9	TRBJ1-4	CASSLVPGQGGNEKLFF
TRBV9	TRBJ2-6	CASSGSRANVLTF
TRBV15	TRBJ2-7	CATSRVRRRGFYEQYF
TRBV19	TRBJ1-1	CASSIGDRLRRNTEAFF
TRBV2	TRBJ2-3	CASSDSAGSTDTQYF
TRBV7-9	TRBJ1-1	CASSRGGSNTEAFF
TRBV24-1	TRBJ2-1	CATSDLQYNEQFF
TRBV15	TRBJ1-1	CATSRQGTGTEAFF
TRBV14	TRBJ1-1	CASSRGDFGLNTEAFF
TRBV9	TRBJ1-5	CASSTEGGINQPQHF
TRBV15	TRBJ1-6	CATSRDWAVLTLHF
TRBV29-1	TRBJ2-5	CSVEYCASTVGPRGETQYF
TRBV29-1	TRBJ1-3	CSVVYMPGNTIYF
TRBV25-1	TRBJ1-6	CASSDWALGSPLHF
TRBV5-1	TRBJ1-1	CASSSGTAHYTEAFF
TRBV2	TRBJ1-1	CASSAPTAQGRTEAFF
TRBV15	TRBJ1-3	CATSSRGNSGNTIYF
TRBV6-1	TRBJ2-2	CASSEGGSGHTGELFF
TRBV12-3/TRBV12-4	TRBJ1-3	CASTPTGGANTIYF
TRBV5-1	TRBJ2-7	CASSLGLAKPYEQYF
TRBV10-3	TRBJ2-7	CAISGNRGASEQYF
TRBV5-1	TRBJ1-3	CASSPPGQGNTIYF
TRBV5-4	TRBJ2-3	CAGSDSWRAGVDTQYF
TRBV24-1	TRBJ2-3	CATSDLNPESTDTQYF
TRBV7-6	TRBJ2-7	CASSPQALGEQYF
TRBV10-3	TRBJ1-1	CAISWTGVGTEAFF
TRBV4-1	TRBJ2-7	CASSQAQVASYEQYF
TRBV20-1	TRBJ1-1	CSALTPTGMNTEAFF
TRBV7-9	TRBJ2-6	CASSPSTGLVGANVLTF
TRBV7-9	TRBJ2-5	CASSGRTDQETQYF
TRBV29-1	TRBJ1-1	CSAVVDIQGAGTEAFF
TRBV29-1	TRBJ2-7	CSAEGSTGFEQYF
TRBV5-1	TRBJ1-5	CASSLGSGPGTQHF